These 16 T cell receptor beta chains were sequenced from one sample in a study of T cells after yellow fever vaccination. TCRdb itself ran the 5' RACE reads through MiXCR, one entry per CDR3 protein. Of nearly 550,000 distinct CDR3 sequences in the sample, approximately 21% were seen once. The source material was PBMCs, sampled 15 days after the yellow fever booster vaccination. The receptors were sampled from a man under 40 who received the YFV17D yellow fever vaccine.

V usage is TRBV5-1 and J usage is TRBJ2-7; no firm D call. CDR1 is SGHRS, CDR2 YFSETQ, per germline. CDR3 length: 14 residues. V shed 4 bases and J shed 4 bases, with 15 bases lying between them. DNA of the CDR3: TGCGCCAGCAGCCCGGTGGGGTCGTGGTACGAGCAGTACTTC. It specifies CASSPVGSWYEQYF.

This clonotype was picked up a small number of times. This chain links TRBV12-3 or TRBV12-4 with TRBJ2-7; D may be TRBD2 (5 bases). The CDR3 has 14 residues. V was clipped by 10 bases and J by 6 bases, with 22 bases between them. The CDR3, as DNA: TGTGCCATCTCCTTAGGAGCGGCCCTGGGCGAGCAGTACTTC. As protein: CAISLGAALGEQYF.

This clonotype has more than one count but fewer than ten. The rearrangement links TRBV12-3 or TRBV12-4 to TRBJ1-1; no definite D call. This CDR3 region has 13 residues. V was cut by 6 bases and J by 3 bases, with 11 bases left in between. This CDR3 is CASRDRRDTEAFF. CDR3 DNA: TGTGCCAGCAGGGATAGGAGGGACACTGAAGCTTTCTTT.

The chain recombines TRBV7-6 with TRBJ2-7; D unclear. The ends were cut back, 5 bases at V and 5 bases at J, with 16 bases in the middle. Germline lookup yields CDR1 SGHVS and CDR2 FNYEAQ. The CDR3 is made up of 14 amino acids. The CDR3 is CASSPRTDGHEQYF. CDR3 nucleotides: TGTGCCAGCAGCCCCAGAACAGACGGTCACGAGCAGTACTTC.

V and J are TRBV15 and TRBJ2-7; no clear D. The CDR3 length is 13 residues. Germline V gene lookup returns CDR1 LNHNV and CDR2 YYDKDF (reference sequence). Trimming stripped 2 bases from V and 0 bases from J, with 5 bases between. CDR3 nucleotides: TGTGCCACCAGCAGACTATACTCCTACGAGCAGTACTTC. This sequence encodes CATSRLYSYEQYF.

This clonotype was recorded a few times. CDR3 nucleotide sequence: TGTGCCAGCAGCTCCTGGACAGTTGGCTACACCTTC. Translation gives CASSSWTVGYTF. The V call is TRBV7-9, the J call TRBJ1-2; maybe TRBD1 (6 bases). V was trimmed by 4 bases and J by 7 bases, leaving 10 bases between them. The germline V gene has CDR1 SEHNR and CDR2 FQNEAQ (reference sequence). The CDR3 covers 12 residues.

The V and J genes are TRBV5-5 and TRBJ2-7; 10 bases are a match to TRBD2. The CDR3 sequence is 16 residues long. Germline V gene lookup returns CDR1 SGHKS and CDR2 YYEKEE (reference sequence). V was clipped by 1 base and J by 7 bases; unmatched bases: 11. CDR3 region: CASSLSASGGLSEQYF. DNA of the CDR3: TGTGCCAGCAGCTTGTCGGCTAGCGGGGGTCTCTCGGAGCAGTACTTC.

This clonotype was counted only a few times. Here the CDR3 DNA reads TGTGCCAGCTCACCATTCGGCACGGGGCCGTTAGCCAAAAACATTCAGTACTTC. Its translation: CASSPFGTGPLAKNIQYF. This rearrangement joins TRBV18 to TRBJ2-4, with D perhaps given as TRBD1 or TRBD2 (5 bases each). Trimming shortened V by 2 bases and J by 0 bases, and 17 bases separated the two germline ends. Germline V gene sequence: CDR1 KGHSH, CDR2 LQKENI. CDR3 size: 18 residues.

The gene calls are TRBV21-1 and TRBJ2-7. TRBV21-1 is an annotated pseudogene. CDR3 length equals 11 residues. CDR3 sequence (DNA): TGTGCCAGCCGCCAGGCGGGCGAGCAGTACTTC. It encodes CASRQAGEQYF.

The chain uses TRBV5-1 and TRBJ2-2; 9 nucleotides agree with TRBD1. The CDR3 has 15 residues. V was pared by 2 bases and J by 6 bases, with 5 bases of the junction left unmatched. The germline V gene encodes CDR1 SGHRS and CDR2 YFSETQ. The CDR3 nucleotides are TGCGCCAGCAGCTTCCTGGACAGGGGCGCCGGGGAGCTGTTTTTT. Amino acid sequence: CASSFLDRGAGELFF.

The chain joins TRBV20-1 to TRBJ2-3; 9 nucleotides agree with TRBD1. V lost 6 bases and J lost 5; bases outside the gene matches: 6. There are 13 residues in the CDR3. Germline V gene lookup returns CDR1 DFQATT and CDR2 SNEGSKA (reference sequence). The chain's CDR3 is CSATGQGLDTQYF. CDR3 nucleotides: TGCAGTGCCACGGGACAGGGTTTAGATACGCAGTATTTT.

This clonotype was seen a few times. The genes are TRBV27 and TRBJ2-1; unclear D gene. V was trimmed by 3 bases and J by 8 bases, leaving 11 bases between them. Per the germline V gene, CDR1 is MNHEY and CDR2 is SMNVEV (reference sequence). The CDR3 runs to 13 residues. The CDR3 DNA sequence: TGTGCCAGCAGTTTGTTTGGCGCCGATGAGCAGTTCTTC. Translation: CASSLFGADEQFF.

This clonotype was observed a few times. The J gene is TRBJ2-3, the V gene TRBV20-1; 9 nucleotides agree with TRBD2. This CDR3 region has 13 residues. CDR1 is DFQATT and CDR2 is SNEGSKA in the germline V gene (reference sequence). Losses at the gene ends were 7 bases for V and 2 bases for J; bases not matched to a gene: 4. CDR3 bases: TGCAGTGGGCTAGCGGGATACACAGATACGCAGTATTTT. Residues: CSGLAGYTDTQYF.

This clonotype was counted only a few times. This chain joins TRBV28 and TRBJ2-1, with TRBD1 identical over 7 bases. V shed 7 bases and J 0 bases; nucleotides not matched to a gene: 12. The CDR3 totals 17 residues. CDR1 is MDHEN and CDR2 is SYDVKM in the germline V gene. This CDR3 reads CASITGDGVSSYNEQFF. The CDR3 DNA reads TGTGCCAGCATAACAGGGGATGGGGTCAGCTCCTACAATGAGCAGTTCTTC.

This clonotype came up a few times. The chain carries TRBV24-1 and TRBJ2-1, with TRBD2 matching 12 bases. The ends lost 3 bases at V and 6 bases at J; junction bases unmatched: 5. Germline V CDR1 and CDR2: KGHDR, SFDVKD. The CDR3 spans 16 residues. CDR3 amino acids: CATSDPRTSGINEQFF. CDR3 nucleotides: TGTGCCACCAGTGATCCCCGGACTAGCGGGATCAATGAGCAGTTCTTC.

This chain uses TRBV19 with TRBJ2-1; no firm D call. V shed 7 bases and J shed 8 bases, with 15 bases lying between them. Germline loops: CDR1 LNHDA, CDR2 SQIVND (reference sequence). The length of the CDR3 is 13 residues. CDR3 in DNA: TGTGCCAGTAAGGTCGAGAATTCCGATGAGCAGTTCTTC. It yields the protein CASKVENSDEQFF.